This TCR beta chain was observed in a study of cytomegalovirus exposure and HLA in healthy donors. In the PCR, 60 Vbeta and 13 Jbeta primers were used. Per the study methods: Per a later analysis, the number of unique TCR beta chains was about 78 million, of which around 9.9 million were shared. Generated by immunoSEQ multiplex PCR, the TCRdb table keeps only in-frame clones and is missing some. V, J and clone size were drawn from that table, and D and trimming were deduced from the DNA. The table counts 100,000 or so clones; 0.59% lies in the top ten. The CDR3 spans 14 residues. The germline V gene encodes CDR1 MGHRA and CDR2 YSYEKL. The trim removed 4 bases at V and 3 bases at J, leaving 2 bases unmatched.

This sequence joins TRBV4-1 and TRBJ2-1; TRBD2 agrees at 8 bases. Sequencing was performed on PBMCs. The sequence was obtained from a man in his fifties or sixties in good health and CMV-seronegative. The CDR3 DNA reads TGCGCCAGCAGCCGTAGCGGGAACTACAATGAGCAGTTCTTC. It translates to CASSRSGNYNEQFF.